This T cell receptor (beta chain) was identified during a study of human T cells and chemical hapten exposure. On the study more broadly: Variation in per-sample TCR yields came mainly from small pooled library volume differences.

The library attached unique molecular identifiers to individual cDNA molecules. Per the original data handling: A per-sample median of around 91,000 TCRs was observed, with counts ranging from roughly 23,224 to 700,000. TCRdb fed the reads into MiXCR, producing one record per CDR3 protein. The V and J calls were not made by the authors but by TCRdb's processing. The sample has 120,000 or so distinct CDR3 sequences; 8.5% are singletons. The trim removed 6 bases at V and 2 bases at J, leaving 7 bases unmatched. The CDR3 is 14 residues long. Germline V gives CDR1 SQVTM, CDR2 ANQGSEA. Total RNA extraction was carried out from unfractionated whole blood.

What was sequenced was whole blood. The chain combines TRBV29-1 with TRBJ2-5; 9 positions match TRBD2. This TCR came from a human donor in good health. Some clones in this sample may be carry-over from other donors' samples. Here the CDR3 DNA reads TGCAGCGTCGCCGGACTAGCGCCTCAAGAGACCCAGTACTTC. Translated, it gives CSVAGLAPQETQYF.